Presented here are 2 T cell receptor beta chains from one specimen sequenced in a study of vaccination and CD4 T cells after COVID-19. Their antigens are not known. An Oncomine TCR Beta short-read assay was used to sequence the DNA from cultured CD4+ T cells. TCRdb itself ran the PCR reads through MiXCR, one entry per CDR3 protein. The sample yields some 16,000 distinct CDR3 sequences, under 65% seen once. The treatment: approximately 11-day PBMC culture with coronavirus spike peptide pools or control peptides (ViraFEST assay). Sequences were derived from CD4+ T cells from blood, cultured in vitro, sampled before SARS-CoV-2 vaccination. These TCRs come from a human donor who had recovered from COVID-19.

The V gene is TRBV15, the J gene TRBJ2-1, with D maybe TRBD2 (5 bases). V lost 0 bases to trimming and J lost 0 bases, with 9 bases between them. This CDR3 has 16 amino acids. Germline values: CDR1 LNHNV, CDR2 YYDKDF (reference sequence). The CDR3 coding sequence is TGTGCCACCAGCAGAGAGGGTGGGAGCTCCTACAATGAGCAGTTCTTC. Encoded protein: CATSREGGSSYNEQFF.

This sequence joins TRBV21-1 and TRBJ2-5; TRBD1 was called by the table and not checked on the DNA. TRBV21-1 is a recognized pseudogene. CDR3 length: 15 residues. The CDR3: CASSTGTGAQETQYF. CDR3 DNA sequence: TGTGCCAGCAGTACCGGGACAGGGGCACAAGAGACCCAGTACTTC.